This TCR beta chain is drawn from a study of CD8 T cell repertoires and HIV-1 epitope variants. Study summary: T cells were stimulated with Twenty-five Gag and Nef peptides separately. Controls were a CMV, EBV and flu pool, Ebola AY9, and no peptide.

Only in-frame clones appear in the TCRdb table, and some are missing; sequencing was by immunoSEQ multiplex PCR. The data show a few thousand clones, with nearly 70% seen just once and approximately 40% held by the top ten. By sample fraction, this clone is medium-sized. Its antigen is as yet unknown. CDR1 is SEHNR, CDR2 FQNEAQ, per germline (reference sequence). There are 15 residues in the CDR3. V lost 1 base to trimming and J lost 2 bases; unmatched junction nucleotides: 5. Study-wide findings and caveats: About five clonotypes recognized Nef KF9, one HW9, none TAALDMSHF.

The chain recombines TRBV7-9 with TRBJ2-7; 7 bases agree with TRBD2. Sequenced input: cultured CD8+ T cells derived from PBMCs. The receptor was isolated from a male donor with HIV. The chain's CDR3 is CASSLVGGGAYEQYF. DNA of the CDR3: TGTGCCAGCAGCTTAGTGGGCGGGGGTGCCTACGAGCAGTACTTC.